Below, one TCR beta chain is given with its context. TCRdb keeps only in-frame clones here, not all; method: immunoSEQ multiplex PCR. This table has about 70,000 clones, about 82% appearing once. On cycle 4 day 1 and cycle 7 day 1, as well as at baseline, blood was sampled. The data were taken from a study of OX40 agonist ivuxolimab in advanced cancers. Trimming took 6 bases from V and 0 from J, leaving 3 bases between them. This CDR3 has 12 residues. Germline V gene data show CDR1 as MNHNY and CDR2 as SVGAGI (reference sequence). Sequencing was performed on CD4+ or CD8+ T cells sorted from blood, taken in a trial of the OX40 agonist ivuxolimab. V usage is TRBV6-6 and J usage is TRBJ2-1; no firm D call. This receptor was obtained from an adult with an advanced solid tumor such as melanoma, head and neck, liver or kidney cancer. CDR3 amino acids: CASRSSYNEQFF. Written as DNA, the CDR3 is TGTGCCAGCAGGAGCTCCTACAATGAGCAGTTCTTC.